This TCR beta chain was identified during a study of blood T cell repertoires in COVID-19. Across the study: COVID-19 samples, acute and convalescent, were from the United States, Italy and Spain. In each case, the material was cDNA or gDNA derived from T cells, B-cell-depleted T cells, or PBMCs.

The CDR3 has 15 amino acids. V shed 3 bases, J shed 3 bases, and the junction held 6 bases outside the gene matches. Germline CDR1 and CDR2: LNHDA and SQIVND (reference sequence). Per the original methods: Reference gene primer amplification gave nucleated cell count estimates. Clones were read by immunoSEQ multiplex PCR, and TCRdb kept only the in-frame ones, dropping some. The V and J calls and the clone size are those of that table, but D and trimming were determined from the DNA. Among about 150,000 clones listed, roughly 80% were seen once. Patients at the Seattle site were enrolled during active infection and followed longitudinally.

The TCR was taken from a woman between 55 and 75 years old with COVID-19, enrolled during active disease. Sequencing was carried out using peripheral blood. The gene calls are TRBV19 and TRBJ2-3, with 7 bases that match TRBD2. The CDR3: CASSMSGGSTDTQYF. The CDR3, as DNA: TGTGCCAGTAGTATGTCGGGGGGATCGACAGATACGCAGTATTTT.